This T cell receptor (beta chain) was found in a study of regulatory T cells in long-lasting Graves disease. Germline V CDR1 and CDR2: MNHEY, SMNVEV (reference sequence). The length of the CDR3 is 14 residues. V lost 6 bases to trimming and J lost 7 bases; unmatched junction nucleotides: 4. Both iRepertoire HTBI primers and Arm-PCR of CDR3 regions were used to build the TCR beta libraries. Authors' data handling: Among the samples, 60 or so TRBV and around 15 TRBJ segments were identified. TCRdb fed the multiplex PCR reads into MiXCR, producing one record per CDR3 protein. What appears here as the V and J calls and clone size reflects TCRdb's work, not the paper's. The repertoire consists of about 660,000 distinct CDR3 sequences, with 25% to 35% occurring once and the leading ten covering roughly 46%. The sample's time point: persistent/refractory GD, antithyroid drugs over 5 years with positive TRAb. From PBMCs, RNA was extracted and then used to make the TCR library.

The source was peripheral blood mononuclear cells (PBMCs), collected when the disease was refractory, from a patient treated with antithyroid drugs. The source of this sequence is a female donor with Graves disease. J is TRBJ1-6 and V is TRBV27, with 9 positions matching TRBD1. CDR3 coding DNA: TGTGCCAGCAGAACGACAGGGGGAAATTCACCCCTCCACTTT. It is translated as CASRTTGGNSPLHF.